The 30 T cell receptor beta chains given below trace back to one sample, sequenced in a study of beta chain features in type 1 diabetes. Expressed TCRB transcripts were sequenced because the entire RNA isolate underwent reverse transcription. TCRdb's copy holds only in-frame clones and misses some; the assay was immunoSEQ multiplex PCR. The table records about 240,000 clones, around 13% of them present only once. Their cognate antigens are unknown. General study results and limits: In every one of the four CD4+ subsets, TCRB CDR3s were moderately but significantly shorter in Type 1 diabetes patients.

Specimen: naive CD4+ T cells from blood. Every receptor here comes from a man aged 25-40 years with type 1 diabetes.

Of note for this clone: Other nucleotide sequences in the sample specify the same CDR3. The rearrangement uses TRBV18 and TRBJ1-1; no firm D call. There are 14 residues in the CDR3. V was clipped by 0 bases and J by 1 base, with 6 bases between them. CDR1 and CDR2 from the germline V gene are KGHSH and LQKENI. CDR3 protein: CASSPPAGNTEAFF. The CDR3 DNA reads TGTGCCAGCTCACCACCGGCGGGGAACACTGAAGCTTTCTTT.

This chain connects TRBV6-5 to TRBJ1-4; the D gene is possibly TRBD1 (5 bases). The CDR3 contains 15 residues. Trimming cost V 2 bases and J 8 bases, with 15 bases left between them. The germline V gene encodes CDR1 MNHEY and CDR2 SVGAGI. CDR3 nucleotides: TGTGCCAGCAGTTACGGGGCTTCAGGAGACGAAAAACTGTTTTTT. Its translation is CASSYGASGDEKLFF.

This clone occurred a few times. This chain uses TRBV9 with TRBJ2-7, with D possibly being TRBD2 (5 bases). V was clipped by 4 bases and J by 3 bases, with 17 bases between them. Germline CDR1 and CDR2: SGDLS and YYNGEE. The CDR3 length is 15 residues. CDR3 DNA: TGTGCCAGCAGCCCTTCGGCGGGCGGGTTCTACGAGCAGTACTTC. Protein sequence: CASSPSAGGFYEQYF.

This clone was counted between two and nine times. This chain connects TRBV5-4 to TRBJ2-7; 11 bases are a match to TRBD2. This CDR3 region has 16 residues. Trimming at V came to 4 bases and at J to 0 bases, leaving 6 bases not matched to a gene. Germline lookup yields CDR1 SGHNT and CDR2 YYREEE (reference sequence). Written as DNA, the CDR3 is TGTGCCAGCAGCAGGGGGACTAGCGGAACCTCCTACGAGCAGTACTTC. Its protein product is CASSRGTSGTSYEQYF. The full variable domain, its missing parts supplied by reference TRBV5-4 and TRBJ2-7, is ETGVTQSPTHLIKTRGQQVTLRCSSQSGHNTVSWYQQALGQGPQFIFQYYREEENGRGNFPPRFSGLQFPNYSSELNVNALELDDSALYLCASSRGTSGTSYEQYFGPGTRLTVT.

This sequence joins TRBV5-1 and TRBJ2-7, with D possibly matching TRBD2 (5 bases). The germline V gene encodes CDR1 SGHRS and CDR2 YFSETQ. The CDR3 has 13 amino acids. Trimming pared 6 bases from V and 5 bases from J, leaving 15 bases between. DNA of the CDR3: TGCGCCAGCACCTCGGGATCGGGCCACGAGCAGTACTTC. Its protein product is CASTSGSGHEQYF.

The gene calls are TRBV25-1 and TRBJ2-5; D might be TRBD1 (7 bases). CDR1 and CDR2 from the germline V gene are MGHDK and SYGVNS. The CDR3 runs 15 residues. V gave up 0 bases and J gave up 3 bases, with 11 bases separating them. The DNA for the CDR3 is TGTGCCAGCAGTGAATACCGGGGGACAGAAGAGACCCAGTACTTC. It codes for CASSEYRGTEETQYF.

This clone has a handful of counts. The rearrangement uses TRBV9 and TRBJ2-4; TRBD2 matches at 7 bases. CDR3 length equals 15 residues. Unmatched junction bases numbered 10, after V lost 4 bases and J lost 6 bases. The V gene's germline CDR1 is SGDLS and CDR2 YYNGEE. This CDR3 is CASSPSGAGVNIQYF. In DNA form, the CDR3 reads TGTGCCAGCAGCCCTTCGGGCGCGGGAGTAAACATTCAGTACTTC.

This clone came up a few times. The CDR3, as DNA: TGTGCCAGCAGCTCCACAGGGTTTTACTATGGCTACACCTTC. Translation gives CASSSTGFYYGYTF. This chain links TRBV11-2 with TRBJ1-2, with D maybe TRBD1 (6 bases). The CDR3 consists of 14 residues. CDR1 and CDR2 from the germline V gene are SGHAT and FQNNGV. V was cut by 4 bases and J by 3 bases, with 12 bases left in between.

Here the CDR3 DNA reads TGTGCCAGCGGCATGAACACTGAAGCTTTCTTT. Protein sequence: CASGMNTEAFF. The rearrangement joins TRBV2 to TRBJ1-1, with D hard to call. Germline V lookup: CDR1 SNHLY, CDR2 FYNNEI. The CDR3 length is 11 residues. Trimming removed 8 bases at V and 0 bases at J, with 4 bases between. Looking up the rest from reference TRBV2 and TRBJ1-1 gives the full variable domain: EPEVTQTPSHQVTQMGQEVILRCVPISNHLYFYWYRQILGQKVEFLVSFYNNEISEKSEIFDDQFSVERPDGSNFTLKIRSTKLEDSAMYFCASGMNTEAFFGQGTRLTVV.

The chain carries TRBV2 and TRBJ1-4; 7 nucleotides align to TRBD1. CDR1 and CDR2 (germline): SNHLY, FYNNEI. The CDR3 totals 14 residues. J lost 7 bases, V lost 7 bases, and 9 bases had no gene match. The CDR3 reads CASTVTGVSEKLFF. In nucleotides, the CDR3 is TGTGCCAGCACCGTTACAGGGGTTTCTGAAAAACTGTTTTTT.

This clone came up a few times. The chain uses TRBV7-9 and TRBJ2-1, with 13 bases that match TRBD2. V shed 5 bases, J shed 6 bases, and the junction held 7 bases outside the gene matches. Germline V gene sequence: CDR1 SEHNR, CDR2 FQNEAQ (reference sequence). The length of the CDR3 is 16 residues. In DNA, the CDR3 is TGTGCCAGCAGCCCGGGACTAGCGGGACCTTTCAATGAGCAGTTCTTC. Translation: CASSPGLAGPFNEQFF.

Only a few counts were recorded for this clone. The V and J genes are TRBV7-2 and TRBJ2-1; 10 bases line up with TRBD2. V was pared by 6 bases and J by 4 bases, with 6 bases of the junction left unmatched. Germline V CDR1 and CDR2: SGHTA, FQGNSA. The CDR3 length is 15 residues. CDR3 DNA: TGTGCCAGCAGTGGACTAGCGGAGCCTTACAATGAGCAGTTCTTC. Residues: CASSGLAEPYNEQFF.

This clone has a handful of counts. The chain combines TRBV29-1 with TRBJ1-2; D unclear. This CDR3 comprises 14 residues. V gave up 4 bases and J gave up 3 bases, with 15 bases separating them. Per the germline V gene, CDR1 is SQVTM and CDR2 is ANQGSEA. Here the CDR3 DNA reads TGCAGCGTTGGCCCGGCCAGGTATGACTATGGCTACACCTTC. It yields the protein CSVGPARYDYGYTF.

The rearrangement links TRBV9 to TRBJ2-5; 11 bases agree with TRBD2. Germline CDR1 SGDLS, CDR2 YYNGEE. The V and J ends lost 2 bases and 4 bases, in that order; junction bases with no gene match: 7. The CDR3 length is 16 residues. CDR3 DNA sequence: TGTGCCAGCAGCGTTAGCGGGGGGGTCTCGGGAGAGACCCAGTACTTC. Its protein is CASSVSGGVSGETQYF.

A few counts support this clone. J is TRBJ2-1 and V is TRBV30, with 12 bases matching TRBD2. This CDR3 has 15 amino acids. J was trimmed by 7 bases and V by 4 bases; bases with no gene match: 8. The germline gives CDR1 GTSNPN, CDR2 SVGIG (reference sequence). CDR3 loop: CAWIPASGRVNEQFF. The CDR3 coding sequence is TGTGCCTGGATTCCTGCTAGCGGGAGGGTGAATGAGCAGTTCTTC. Full variable domain (remainder filled in from reference TRBV30 and TRBJ2-1): SQTIHQWPATLVQPVGSPLSLECTVEGTSNPNLYWYRQAAGRGLQLLFYSVGIGQISSEVPQNLSASRPQDRQFILSSKKLLLSDSGFYLCAWIPASGRVNEQFFGPGTRLTVL.

This chain connects TRBV19 to TRBJ2-5; tentative D call: TRBD1 (6 bases). Trimming shortened V by 3 bases and J by 4 bases, and 6 bases separated the two germline ends. The CDR3 sequence is 12 residues long. Per the germline V gene, CDR1 is LNHDA and CDR2 is SQIVND (reference sequence). As DNA, the CDR3 is TGTGCCAGTAGTATCAGGGGAGAGACCCAGTACTTC. Its translation is CASSIRGETQYF.

The chain employs TRBV27 and TRBJ2-7; tentative D call: TRBD1 (6 bases). V was cut by 7 bases and J by 2 bases, with 9 bases left in between. Germline loops: CDR1 MNHEY, CDR2 SMNVEV (reference sequence). The CDR3 consists of 12 residues. The CDR3 nucleotides are TGTGCCAGCATCGGACAGACCTACGAGCAGTACTTC. It encodes CASIGQTYEQYF.

This clone has more than one count but fewer than ten. This sequence joins TRBV6-1 and TRBJ1-5, with TRBD1 matching over 7 bases. J lost 4 bases, V lost 5 bases, and 8 bases had no gene match. CDR1 MNHNS and CDR2 SASEGT come from the germline V gene. The CDR3 is made up of 15 amino acids. The CDR3 DNA sequence: TGTGCCAGCAGTAACCAGGGGGGTCGGAATCAGCCCCAGCATTTT. Translated, it gives CASSNQGGRNQPQHF.

This clone appeared a few times. This sequence joins TRBV6-1 and TRBJ2-7, with TRBD2 matching over 8 bases. Germline V lookup: CDR1 MNHNS, CDR2 SASEGT. Trimming cost V 8 bases and J 4 bases; bases outside gene matches: 7. This CDR3 is built from 13 residues. The CDR3 DNA reads TGTGCCAGCCTGGCGGGGGGCGGATACGAGCAGTACTTC. Translating it yields CASLAGGGYEQYF.

This clone was recorded a few times. The chain's CDR3 is CASRRTGGSYEQYF. The CDR3 nucleotides read TGTGCCAGCAGAAGGACAGGTGGGTCCTACGAGCAGTACTTC. The genes are TRBV27 and TRBJ2-7; 7 nucleotides match TRBD1. The CDR3 length is 14 residues. J gave up 1 base and V 6 bases, and 6 bases lay outside the gene matches. The germline V gene has CDR1 MNHEY and CDR2 SMNVEV (reference sequence).

The rearrangement links TRBV4-1 to TRBJ1-2, with 7 bases fitting TRBD1. From germline, CDR1 is MGHRA and CDR2 YSYEKL. The CDR3 is 15 residues long. The V segment lost 4 bases and the J segment 0 bases; nucleotides outside the gene matches: 5. The CDR3 protein is CASSPRTGPNYGYTF. The CDR3 DNA reads as TGCGCCAGCAGCCCTCGGACAGGCCCTAACTATGGCTACACCTTC.

This clone was detected only a few times. The chain recombines TRBV6-6 with TRBJ2-5; D possibly corresponds to TRBD1 (6 bases). The germline V gene has CDR1 MNHNY and CDR2 SVGAGI (reference sequence). The CDR3 length is 12 residues. The germline V and J ends were trimmed by 8 bases and 1 base, with 8 bases remaining between them. CDR3 in DNA: TGTGCCAGCGGACAGACCCAAGAGACCCAGTACTTC. This codes for CASGQTQETQYF.

The rearrangement uses TRBV14 and TRBJ2-7, with 9 bases matching TRBD2. Per the germline V gene, CDR1 is SGHDN and CDR2 is FVKESK. V lost 1 base and J lost 3; bases outside the gene matches: 4. The CDR3 runs 15 residues. The CDR3 here is CASSQGLAGIYEQYF. The CDR3 DNA sequence: TGTGCCAGCAGCCAAGGTCTAGCGGGGATCTACGAGCAGTACTTC.

This clone occurred a few times. The chain couples TRBV6-1 to TRBJ2-7; perhaps TRBD2 as D (5 bases). V dropped 4 bases and J dropped 4 bases, with 8 bases sitting between them. CDR1 MNHNS and CDR2 SASEGT come from the germline V gene. The CDR3 contains 12 residues. The CDR3 sequence: CASSVRGYEQYF. Here the CDR3 DNA reads TGTGCCAGCAGTGTACGCGGGTACGAGCAGTACTTC.

The CDR3, as DNA: TGTGCCAGCAGCCGAAACCACAGGGATGAAGAGACCCAGTACTTC. Translated, it gives CASSRNHRDEETQYF. This rearrangement joins TRBV7-2 to TRBJ2-5; TRBD1 might be the D (6 bases). Germline V gene data show CDR1 as SGHTA and CDR2 as FQGNSA. The CDR3 totals 15 residues. V lost 5 bases and J 3 bases, leaving 16 bases between the germline ends.

This clone was recorded a few times. V usage is TRBV29-1 and J usage is TRBJ2-3; D is ambiguous. Germline CDR1 reads SQVTM; CDR2 reads ANQGSEA. The CDR3 has 12 amino acids. V was shortened by 7 bases and J by 1 base, with 9 bases between the two germline ends. CDR3 region: CSGSRGTDTQYF. The CDR3 DNA follows: TGCAGCGGATCACGGGGCACAGATACGCAGTATTTT.

V is TRBV11-2 and J is TRBJ2-2; D uncertain. V was cut by 0 bases and J by 3 bases, with 11 bases left in between. Germline V gene sequence: CDR1 SGHAT, CDR2 FQNNGV. This CDR3 region has 16 residues. This chain's CDR3 is CASSLDSRLHTGELFF. In DNA, the CDR3 is TGTGCCAGCAGCTTAGATTCGAGACTTCACACCGGGGAGCTGTTTTTT.

CDR3 coding DNA: TGTGCCACCGAGGGCAGTAACAATGAGCAGTTCTTC. This gives the protein CATEGSNNEQFF. The chain employs TRBV27 and TRBJ2-1; D is possibly TRBD2 (5 bases). Germline loops: CDR1 MNHEY, CDR2 SMNVEV (reference sequence). V lost 10 bases and J lost 5, with 12 bases in between. The CDR3 is 12 amino acids.

V is TRBV2 and J is TRBJ2-7, with D possibly matching TRBD2 (5 bases). Looked up from germline, CDR1 is SNHLY and CDR2 is FYNNEI. The germline V and J ends were trimmed by 3 bases and 11 bases, with 11 bases remaining between them. The CDR3 runs to 11 residues. Here the CDR3 reads CASSEATGKYF. The CDR3 region has the DNA TGTGCCAGCAGTGAGGCGACGGGGAAGTACTTC.

This clone appeared a few times. The CDR3 protein is CASSQGLAKNIQYF. The CDR3 coding sequence is TGTGCCAGCAGCCAGGGCCTGGCCAAAAACATTCAGTACTTC. V usage is TRBV5-4 and J usage is TRBJ2-4; D is perhaps TRBD1 (5 bases). Germline V gives CDR1 SGHNT, CDR2 YYREEE (reference sequence). CDR3 length: 14 residues. V was clipped by 4 bases and J by 1 base, with 9 bases between them.